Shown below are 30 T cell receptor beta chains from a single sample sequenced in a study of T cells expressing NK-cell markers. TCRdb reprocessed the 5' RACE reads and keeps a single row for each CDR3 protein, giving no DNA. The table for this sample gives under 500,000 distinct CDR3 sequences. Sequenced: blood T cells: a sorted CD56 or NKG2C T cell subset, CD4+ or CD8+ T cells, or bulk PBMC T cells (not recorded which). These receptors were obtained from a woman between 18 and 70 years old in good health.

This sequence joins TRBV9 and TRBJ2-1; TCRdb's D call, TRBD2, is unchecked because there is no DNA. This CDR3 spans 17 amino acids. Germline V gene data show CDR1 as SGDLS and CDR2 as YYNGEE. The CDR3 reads CASSVVGTSGRANEQFF.

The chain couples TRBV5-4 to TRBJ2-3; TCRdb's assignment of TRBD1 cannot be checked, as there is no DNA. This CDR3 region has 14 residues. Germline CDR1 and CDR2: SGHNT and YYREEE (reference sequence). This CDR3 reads CASRGRGSTDTQYF.

CDR3 residues: CASSVLGSGGELFF. This chain uses TRBV9 with TRBJ2-2. CDR1 and CDR2 from the germline V gene are SGDLS and YYNGEE. CDR3 length: 14 residues.

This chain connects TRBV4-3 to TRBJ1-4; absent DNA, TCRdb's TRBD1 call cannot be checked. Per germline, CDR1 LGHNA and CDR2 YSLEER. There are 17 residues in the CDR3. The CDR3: CASSQGDRPATNEKLFF.

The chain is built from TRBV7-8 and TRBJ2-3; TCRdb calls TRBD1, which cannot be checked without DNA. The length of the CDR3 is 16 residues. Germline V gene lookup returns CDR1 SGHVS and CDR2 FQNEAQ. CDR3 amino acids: CASSPRGGQGVDTQYF. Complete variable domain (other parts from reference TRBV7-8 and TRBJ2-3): GAGVSQSPRYKVAKRGQDVALRCDPISGHVSLFWYQQALGQGPEFLTYFQNEAQLDKSGLPSDRFFAERPEGSVSTLKIQRTQQEDSAVYLCASSPRGGQGVDTQYFGPGTRLTVL.

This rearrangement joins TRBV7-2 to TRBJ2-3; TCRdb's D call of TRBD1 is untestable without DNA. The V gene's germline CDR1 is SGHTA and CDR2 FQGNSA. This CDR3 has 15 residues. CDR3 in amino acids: CASSLGDRYTDTQYF.

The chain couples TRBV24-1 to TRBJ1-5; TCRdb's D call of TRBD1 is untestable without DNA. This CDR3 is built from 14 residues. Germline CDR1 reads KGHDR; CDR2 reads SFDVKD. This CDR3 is CATGGGKGNQPQHF.

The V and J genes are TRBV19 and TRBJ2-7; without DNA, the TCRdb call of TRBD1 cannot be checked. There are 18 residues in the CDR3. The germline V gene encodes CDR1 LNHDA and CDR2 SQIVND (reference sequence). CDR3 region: CASSITFAGQGIAYEQYF.

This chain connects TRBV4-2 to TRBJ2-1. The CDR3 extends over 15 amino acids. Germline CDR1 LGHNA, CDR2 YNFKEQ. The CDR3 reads CASSQILVSYNEQFF.

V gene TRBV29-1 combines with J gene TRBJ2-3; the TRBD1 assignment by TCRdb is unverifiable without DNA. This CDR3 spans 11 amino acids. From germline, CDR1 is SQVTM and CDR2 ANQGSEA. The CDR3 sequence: CSLRGPDTQYF.

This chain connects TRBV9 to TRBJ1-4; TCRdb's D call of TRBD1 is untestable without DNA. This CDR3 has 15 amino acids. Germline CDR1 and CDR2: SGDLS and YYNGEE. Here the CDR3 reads CASSASGRGGEKLFF.

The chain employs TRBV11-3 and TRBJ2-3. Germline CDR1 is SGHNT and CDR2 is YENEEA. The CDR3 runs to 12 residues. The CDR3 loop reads CASSFLSDTQYF.

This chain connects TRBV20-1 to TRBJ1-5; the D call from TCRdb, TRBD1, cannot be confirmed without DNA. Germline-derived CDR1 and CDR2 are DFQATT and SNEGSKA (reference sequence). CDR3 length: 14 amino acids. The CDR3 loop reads CSATSGQFNQPQHF.

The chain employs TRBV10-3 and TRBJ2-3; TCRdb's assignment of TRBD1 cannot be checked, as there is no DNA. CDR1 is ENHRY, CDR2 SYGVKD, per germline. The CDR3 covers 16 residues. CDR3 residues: CAISQPGPQAADTQYF.

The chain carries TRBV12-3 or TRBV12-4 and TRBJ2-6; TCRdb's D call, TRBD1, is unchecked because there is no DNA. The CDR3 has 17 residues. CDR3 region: CASRTTGVISGANVLTF.

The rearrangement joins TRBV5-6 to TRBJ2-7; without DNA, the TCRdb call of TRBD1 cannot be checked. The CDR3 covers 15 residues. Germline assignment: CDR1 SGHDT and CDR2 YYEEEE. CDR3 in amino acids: CASSFRGQATYEQYF.

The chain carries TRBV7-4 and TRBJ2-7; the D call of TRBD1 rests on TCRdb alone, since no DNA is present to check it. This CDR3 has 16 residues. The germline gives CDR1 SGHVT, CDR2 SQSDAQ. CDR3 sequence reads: CASSLEGDREVHEQYF.

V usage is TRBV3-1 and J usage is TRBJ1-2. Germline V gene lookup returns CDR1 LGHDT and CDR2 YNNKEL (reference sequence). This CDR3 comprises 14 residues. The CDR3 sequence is CASSHRNPNYGYTF.

The CDR3 protein is CASSLTSGEKETQYF. This chain uses TRBV5-1 with TRBJ2-5; TCRdb reports TRBD2, a call that lacks DNA to check it against. This CDR3 has 15 residues. Germline V CDR1 and CDR2: SGHRS, YFSETQ.

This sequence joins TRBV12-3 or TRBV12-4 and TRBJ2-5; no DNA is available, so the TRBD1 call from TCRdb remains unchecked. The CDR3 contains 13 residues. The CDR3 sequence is CASRGTGLETQYF.

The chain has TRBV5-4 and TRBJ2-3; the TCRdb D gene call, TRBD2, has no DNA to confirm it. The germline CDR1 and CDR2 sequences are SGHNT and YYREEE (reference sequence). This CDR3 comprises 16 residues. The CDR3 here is CASRSEGRTYTDTQYF.

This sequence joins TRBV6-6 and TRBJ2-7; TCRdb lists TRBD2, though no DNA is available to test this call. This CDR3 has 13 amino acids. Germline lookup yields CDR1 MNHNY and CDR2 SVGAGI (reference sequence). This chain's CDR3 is CASSYGGSYEQYF.

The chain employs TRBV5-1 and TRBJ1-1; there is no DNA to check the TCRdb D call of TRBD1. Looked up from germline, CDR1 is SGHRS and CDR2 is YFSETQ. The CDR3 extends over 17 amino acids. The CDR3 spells CASSLYTGQGAQTEAFF.

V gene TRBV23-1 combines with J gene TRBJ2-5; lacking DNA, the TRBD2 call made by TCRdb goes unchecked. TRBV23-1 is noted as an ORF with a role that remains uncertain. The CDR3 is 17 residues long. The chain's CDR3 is CASSQRLAGGVVETQYF.

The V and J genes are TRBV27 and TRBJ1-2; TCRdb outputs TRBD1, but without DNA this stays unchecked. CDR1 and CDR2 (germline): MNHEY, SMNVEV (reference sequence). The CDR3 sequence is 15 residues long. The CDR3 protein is CASSSWAGGSYGYTF.

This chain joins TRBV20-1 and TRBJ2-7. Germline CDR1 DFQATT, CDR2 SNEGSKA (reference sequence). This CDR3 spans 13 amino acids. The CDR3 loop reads CSARGGTPYEQYF.

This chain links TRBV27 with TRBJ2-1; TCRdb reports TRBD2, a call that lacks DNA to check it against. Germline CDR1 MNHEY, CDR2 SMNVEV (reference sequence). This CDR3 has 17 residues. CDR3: CASSLTDTGPSYNEQFF.

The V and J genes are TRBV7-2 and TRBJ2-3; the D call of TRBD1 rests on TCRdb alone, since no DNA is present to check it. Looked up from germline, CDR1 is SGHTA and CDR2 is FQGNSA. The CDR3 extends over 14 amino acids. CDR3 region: CASSWGLGIDTQYF.

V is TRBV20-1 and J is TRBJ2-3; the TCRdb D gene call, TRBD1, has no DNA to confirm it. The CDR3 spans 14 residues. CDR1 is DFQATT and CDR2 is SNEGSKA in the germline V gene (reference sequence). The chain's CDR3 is CSARVPGQTDTQYF.

This chain's CDR3 is CASSLYGELFF. The chain couples TRBV12-3 or TRBV12-4 to TRBJ1-4. CDR3 length: 11 residues.